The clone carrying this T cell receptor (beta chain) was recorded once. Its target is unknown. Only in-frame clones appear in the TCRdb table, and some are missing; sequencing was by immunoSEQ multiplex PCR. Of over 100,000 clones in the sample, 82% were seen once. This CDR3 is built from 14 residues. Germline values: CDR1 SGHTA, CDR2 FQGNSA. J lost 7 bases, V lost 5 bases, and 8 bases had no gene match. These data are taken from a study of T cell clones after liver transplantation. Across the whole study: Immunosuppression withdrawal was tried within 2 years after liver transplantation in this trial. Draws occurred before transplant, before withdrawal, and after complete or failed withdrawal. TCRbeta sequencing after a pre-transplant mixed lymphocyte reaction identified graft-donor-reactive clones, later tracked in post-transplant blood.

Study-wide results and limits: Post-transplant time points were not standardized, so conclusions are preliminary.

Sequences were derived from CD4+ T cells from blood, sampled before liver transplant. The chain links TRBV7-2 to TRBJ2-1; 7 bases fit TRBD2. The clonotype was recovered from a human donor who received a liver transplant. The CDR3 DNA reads TGTGCCAGCAGCCTCGGGGGGTTAATGAATGAGCAGTTCTTC. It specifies CASSLGGLMNEQFF.